This is a list of T cell receptor beta chains from one sample in a study of blood T cell repertoires in COVID-19. Method: immunoSEQ multiplex PCR; TCRdb's copy keeps in-frame clones and lacks some. The sample holds hundreds of thousands of clones; 85% to 90% are singletons and the top ten take 2.2%. Sequencing was performed on peripheral blood. These TCRs come from a woman between 45 and 60 years old with acute or convalescent COVID-19. CDR3s include the opening cysteine and the closing phenylalanine or tryptophan. The D gene is left open where the match is weak. Part of the rows lack a size; the others show once, few, many or a class for expanded clones.

j_call	v_call	d_call	clone_size	cdr3_nt	cdr3_aa
TRBJ2-7	TRBV18	NA	NA	TGTGCCAGCTCCTCCGCCTACGAGCAGTACTTC	CASSSAYEQYF
TRBJ2-1	TRBV7-3	TRBD1	NA	TGTGCCAGCAGCCAAGGACAGGGGGTCCAGGGTGAGCAGTTCTTC	CASSQGQGVQGEQFF
TRBJ1-3	TRBV24-1	TRBD1	NA	TGTGCCACCAGTGATCGAGACAGGGAAGGAGGAAACACCATATATTTT	CATSDRDREGGNTIYF
TRBJ2-7	TRBV5-4	TRBD2	NA	TGTGCCAGCAGCTCCTCTGGACTAGCGGGAGGGCCTGGGTACGAGCAGTACTTC	CASSSSGLAGGPGYEQYF
TRBJ1-6	TRBV4-3	TRBD1	NA	TGCGCCAGCAGCCCAGGGGCAGGGGGTAATTCACCCCTCCACTTT	CASSPGAGGNSPLHF
TRBJ2-5	TRBV30	NA	NA	TGTGCCTGGAGCTTGGGGACTCAAGGGGAGACCCAGTACTTC	CAWSLGTQGETQYF
TRBJ2-4	TRBV5-1	TRBD1	NA	TGCGCCAGCAGCTTGGTGTCAGGGGGCAAGGCCAAAAACATTCAGTACTTC	CASSLVSGGKAKNIQYF
TRBJ2-1	TRBV7-3	NA	once	TGTGCCAGCAGCAATGATGGAGTTTACAATGAGCAGTTCTTC	CASSNDGVYNEQFF
TRBJ1-2	TRBV7-2	TRBD1	once	TGTGCCAGCAGCGCCGTACAGGGGGACTATGGCTACACCTTC	CASSAVQGDYGYTF
TRBJ2-7	TRBV6-2/TRBV6-3	TRBD2	NA	TGTGCCAGCAGTTACTTGCGGGGGGCCTACGAGCAGTACTTC	CASSYLRGAYEQYF
TRBJ2-2	TRBV3-1/TRBV3-2	TRBD1	NA	TGTGCCAGAGGGGGCTCGAACACCGGGGAGCTGTTTTTT	CARGGSNTGELFF
TRBJ1-2	TRBV25-1	NA	NA	TGTGCCAGCAGTGCCGGCCGAAGGGGCTGGGACTATGGCTACACCTTC	CASSAGRRGWDYGYTF
TRBJ2-3	TRBV25-1	TRBD2	NA	TGTGCCAGCAGCCCTGGGACTAGCGGGAATCTGGATACGCAGTATTTT	CASSPGTSGNLDTQYF
TRBJ2-1	TRBV5-1	TRBD2	NA	TGCGCCAGCAGCCTGGGACTAGCGCAAAGCAATGAGCAGTTCTTC	CASSLGLAQSNEQFF
TRBJ2-1	TRBV9	NA	few	TGTGCCAGCAGCGCGAGGGCGGGGAACAATGAGCAGTTCTTC	CASSARAGNNEQFF
TRBJ2-7	TRBV2	TRBD2	NA	TGTGCCAGCGAAGGCGGGAGGGCCTCTTTCCGCGAGCAGTACTTC	CASEGGRASFREQYF
TRBJ2-1	TRBV7-8	NA	NA	TGTGCCAGCAGCTTACAGGGTAGCTCCTACAATGAGCAGTTCTTC	CASSLQGSSYNEQFF
TRBJ1-3	TRBV29-1	NA	NA	TGCAGCGTTGTGGTGCAGGGTCAGTACACCATATATTTT	CSVVVQGQYTIYF
TRBJ2-2	TRBV7-9	NA	NA	TGTGCCAGCACGCCCGTAGGGGTTCACACCGGGGAGCTGTTTTTT	CASTPVGVHTGELFF
TRBJ1-5	TRBV4-1	NA	few	TGCGCCAGCAGCCCGCCGGACAGAGACAATCAGCCCCAGCATTTT	CASSPPDRDNQPQHF
TRBJ2-1	TRBV6-6	NA	few	TGTGCCAGCAGTCTAGCCGATCTACAGTTCTTC	CASSLADLQFF
TRBJ1-1	TRBV7-2	TRBD1	NA	TGTGCCAGCAGCTCCCAGGGGGCGAACACTGAAGCTTTCTTT	CASSSQGANTEAFF
TRBJ1-1	TRBV5-6	NA	few	TGTGCCAGCAGCTGGGCCCCGGGGGCTGAAGCTTTCTTT	CASSWAPGAEAFF
TRBJ2-2	TRBV6-5	TRBD1	few	TGTGCCAGCAGTCGGGCAGGGGGACCCGGGGAGCTGTTTTTT	CASSRAGGPGELFF
TRBJ2-1	TRBV6-5	TRBD2	NA	TGTGCCAGCAGTTACGGCGGGGGGGACAATGAGCAGTTCTTC	CASSYGGGDNEQFF
TRBJ2-5	TRBV7-2	NA	NA	TGTGCCAGCAGCGCGGGACAGACAAAAGAGACCCAGTACTTC	CASSAGQTKETQYF
TRBJ1-2	TRBV5-1	NA	NA	TGCGCCAGCAGCTTGGAGGGGGATGGCTACACCTTC	CASSLEGDGYTF
TRBJ2-2	TRBV19	NA	NA	TGTGCCAGTAGTCAAGGGGCAGCTACCACCGGGGAGCTGTTTTTT	CASSQGAATTGELFF
TRBJ2-5	TRBV7-6	TRBD2	few	TGTGCCAGCAGCTTAGCCGGACTAGCGCGGGAGACCCAGTACTTC	CASSLAGLARETQYF
TRBJ2-3	TRBV7-2	TRBD2	NA	TGTGCCAGCCGCGGGGCTAGCGGGGGCCCCTGGGATACGCAGTATTTT	CASRGASGGPWDTQYF
TRBJ1-2	TRBV6-1	NA	NA	TGTGCCAGCAGTGAAACCCCGGACAGCTATGGCTACACCTTC	CASSETPDSYGYTF
TRBJ2-1	TRBV11-2	TRBD2	NA	TGTGCCAGCAGGCAAGCCGCGGGGGGAAGTGAGCAGTTCTTC	CASRQAAGGSEQFF
TRBJ1-3	TRBV18	TRBD1	once	TGTGCCAGCTCACCACCGGGGACAGGAATCGGAAACACCATATATTTT	CASSPPGTGIGNTIYF
TRBJ2-5	TRBV11-3	TRBD2	few	TGTGCCAGCAGCTCTGGTCGACTAGCGGGGCAAGAGACCCAGTACTTC	CASSSGRLAGQETQYF
TRBJ2-6	TRBV19	TRBD2	once	TGTGCCAGTAGTATTTCGGGAGGTGGGGCCAACGTCCTGACTTTC	CASSISGGGANVLTF
TRBJ1-5	TRBV6-5	NA	NA	TGTGCCAGCAGTTCCGGGACTGGGCAGCCCCAGCATTTT	CASSSGTGQPQHF
TRBJ2-3	TRBV29-1	NA	NA	TGCAGCGCAATCCAGGGGTTTAAAGATACGCAGTATTTT	CSAIQGFKDTQYF
TRBJ2-3	TRBV7-3	TRBD2	NA	TGTGCCAGCAGCTTTGGGACTAGCGGGGTCACAGATACGCAGTATTTT	CASSFGTSGVTDTQYF
TRBJ1-1	TRBV6-2/TRBV6-3	TRBD1	NA	TGTGCCAGCAGTCCAGGGGGCTTAATGAACACTGAAGCTTTCTTT	CASSPGGLMNTEAFF